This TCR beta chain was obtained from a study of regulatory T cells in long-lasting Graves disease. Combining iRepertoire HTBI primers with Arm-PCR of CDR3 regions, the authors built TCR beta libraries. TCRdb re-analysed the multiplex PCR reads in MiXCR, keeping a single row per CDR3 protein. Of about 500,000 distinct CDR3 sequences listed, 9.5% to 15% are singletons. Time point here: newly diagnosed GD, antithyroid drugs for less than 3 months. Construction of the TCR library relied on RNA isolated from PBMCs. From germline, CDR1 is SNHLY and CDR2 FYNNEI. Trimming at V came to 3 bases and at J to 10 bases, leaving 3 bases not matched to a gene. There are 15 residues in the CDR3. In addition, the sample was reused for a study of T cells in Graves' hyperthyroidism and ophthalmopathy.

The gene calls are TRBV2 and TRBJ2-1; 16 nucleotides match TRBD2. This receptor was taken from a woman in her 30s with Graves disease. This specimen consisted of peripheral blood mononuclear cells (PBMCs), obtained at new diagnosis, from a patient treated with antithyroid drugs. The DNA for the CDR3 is TGTGCCAGCAGTGAGGGACTAGCGGGAGGGAGGGAGCAGTTCTTC. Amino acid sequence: CASSEGLAGGREQFF.